The 18 T cell receptor beta chains listed next were all sequenced from one sample in a study of OX40 agonist ivuxolimab in advanced cancers. Only in-frame clones appear in the TCRdb table, and some are missing; sequencing was by immunoSEQ multiplex PCR. The sample has 53,000 or so clones, roughly 79% seen once; the top ten hold 2% to 2.5%. The specimen comprised CD4+ or CD8+ T cells sorted from blood, sampled in a trial of the OX40 agonist ivuxolimab. These receptors all stem from an adult with an advanced solid tumor such as melanoma, head and neck, liver or kidney cancer.

This rearrangement joins TRBV7-2 to TRBJ1-1, with D perhaps TRBD1 (6 bases). Germline-derived CDR1 and CDR2 are SGHTA and FQGNSA. V was clipped by 5 bases and J by 0 bases, with 19 bases between them. The CDR3 sequence is 17 residues long. This CDR3 is CASSDPGTPYMNTEAFF. The CDR3 nucleotides read TGTGCCAGCAGCGATCCCGGGACACCCTACATGAACACTGAAGCTTTCTTT. Supplemented by reference TRBV7-2 and TRBJ1-1, the full variable domain reads GAGVSQSPSNKVTEKGKDVELRCDPISGHTALYWYRQSLGQGLEFLIYFQGNSAPDKSGLPSDRFSAERTGGSVSTLTIQRTQQEDSAVYLCASSDPGTPYMNTEAFFGQGTRLTVV.

This clone was seen a single time. The genes are TRBV5-1 and TRBJ2-3; D is undetermined. Between the trimmed V and J ends, which lost 4 bases and 0 bases, there was a span of 9 bases. The CDR3 runs to 14 residues. Germline CDR1 is SGHRS and CDR2 is YFSETQ. DNA of the CDR3: TGCGCCAGCAGCCCTTCCACAAGCACAGATACGCAGTATTTT. Residues: CASSPSTSTDTQYF.

This clone has just a few counts. The chain employs TRBV6-1 and TRBJ1-6; D perhaps matches TRBD1 (5 bases). V lost 6 bases to trimming and J lost 11 bases, with 14 bases between them. The germline V gene has CDR1 MNHNS and CDR2 SASEGT. The CDR3 contains 13 residues. CDR3 in amino acids: CASSGAAFTPLHF. The CDR3 DNA reads as TGTGCCAGCAGCGGGGCGGCTTTTACACCCCTCCACTTT.

The chain links TRBV28 to TRBJ2-5; no definite D call. V dropped 3 bases and J dropped 1 base, with 9 bases sitting between them. Germline loops: CDR1 MDHEN, CDR2 SYDVKM. CDR3 length equals 14 residues. Written as DNA, the CDR3 is TGTGCCAGCAGTTTTGGTTACAGCCAAGAGACCCAGTACTTC. Translated: CASSFGYSQETQYF.

The CDR3 sequence: CASSGQGVWNQPQHF. The CDR3, as DNA: TGTGCCAGCAGCGGACAGGGGGTCTGGAATCAGCCCCAGCATTTT. The chain carries TRBV6-1 and TRBJ1-5; 10 bases fit TRBD1. There are 15 residues in the CDR3. Germline CDR1 and CDR2: MNHNS and SASEGT. With V trimmed by 6 bases and J by 4 bases, 6 bases remained unmatched.

The CDR3 DNA reads TGTGCCAGCAGCGTAGGGGGACAGGGTTTAAATGAGCAGTTCTTC. Translation gives CASSVGGQGLNEQFF. The genes are TRBV9 and TRBJ2-1; TRBD1 matches 9 bases. CDR3 size: 15 residues. Germline CDR1 SGDLS, CDR2 YYNGEE. V shed 0 bases and J 7 bases; nucleotides not matched to a gene: 5.

This chain links TRBV9 with TRBJ1-2; weak D call: TRBD1 (5 bases). Germline V gives CDR1 SGDLS, CDR2 YYNGEE. Deletions cut 3 bases from V and 3 bases from J, with 12 bases between. CDR3 length equals 14 residues. CDR3 residues: CASSAPRGYYGYTF. The CDR3 DNA is TGTGCCAGCAGCGCCCCCCGGGGCTACTATGGCTACACCTTC.

The count of this clone is one. The rearrangement links TRBV19 to TRBJ2-7; 8 bases agree with TRBD2. Germline loops: CDR1 LNHDA, CDR2 SQIVND (reference sequence). Trimming cost V 6 bases and J 2 bases; bases outside gene matches: 6. The CDR3 spans 14 residues. The CDR3 DNA reads as TGTGCCAGTAGGGACGGGAGGGGGACCTACGAGCAGTACTTC. It specifies CASRDGRGTYEQYF.

The chain links TRBV28 to TRBJ1-2; D possibly corresponds to TRBD1 (5 bases). In germline, CDR1 is MDHEN, CDR2 SYDVKM. This CDR3 region has 14 residues. The V gene lost 2 bases and the J gene lost 5 bases, with 12 bases spanning the gap. The CDR3 nucleotides are TGTGCCAGCAGTTTAGGGGACCCGAGATATGGCTACACCTTC. Its protein product is CASSLGDPRYGYTF.

The rearrangement links TRBV7-2 to TRBJ1-1, with D unclear. The V end was cut by 3 bases, the J end by 3 bases, with 11 bases between. The CDR3 totals 14 residues. Germline lookup yields CDR1 SGHTA and CDR2 FQGNSA. In nucleotides, the CDR3 is TGTGCCAGCAGCTTCAGACGGAGGGACACTGAAGCTTTCTTT. It yields the protein CASSFRRRDTEAFF.

This sequence joins TRBV7-2 and TRBJ2-7; tentative D call: TRBD2 (9 bases). Germline CDR1 reads SGHTA; CDR2 reads FQGNSA. The CDR3 has 17 residues. The ends were cut back, 5 bases at V and 1 base at J, with 21 bases in the middle. This CDR3 is CASSAQGASGKSYEQYF. The CDR3 nucleotides are TGTGCCAGCAGCGCCCAGGGGGCTAGCGGGAAATCCTACGAGCAGTACTTC. Complete variable domain (other parts from reference TRBV7-2 and TRBJ2-7): GAGVSQSPSNKVTEKGKDVELRCDPISGHTALYWYRQSLGQGLEFLIYFQGNSAPDKSGLPSDRFSAERTGGSVSTLTIQRTQQEDSAVYLCASSAQGASGKSYEQYFGPGTRLTVT.

V usage is TRBV7-9 and J usage is TRBJ2-7, with D unclear. CDR1 is SEHNR, CDR2 FQNEAQ, per germline (reference sequence). This CDR3 region has 13 residues. The germline V and J ends were trimmed by 4 bases and 4 bases, with 11 bases remaining between them. The CDR3 is CASSSRLGYEQYF. The CDR3, as DNA: TGTGCCAGCAGCTCACGACTTGGGTACGAGCAGTACTTC.

The table lists this clone with a count of one. This rearrangement joins TRBV6-1 to TRBJ1-5; 7 nucleotides align to TRBD1. CDR1 is MNHNS, CDR2 SASEGT, per germline. The CDR3 extends over 15 amino acids. Germline trimming cut 2 bases from V and 7 bases from J; bases unmatched to any gene: 8. The CDR3 nucleotides are TGTGCCAGCAGTGAAAACAGGGGCGGACAACAGCCCCAGCATTTT. Translated: CASSENRGGQQPQHF.

This clone came up a few times. The J gene is TRBJ1-6, the V gene TRBV6-5; D is unclear. The CDR3 has 14 residues. Trimming removed 7 bases at V and 8 bases at J, with 15 bases between. Germline-derived CDR1 and CDR2 are MNHEY and SVGAGI. Here the CDR3 DNA reads TGTGCCAGCACCTCACAGCGAGGTGATTCACCCCTCCACTTT. The encoded protein is CASTSQRGDSPLHF.

This chain links TRBV5-1 with TRBJ1-1, with a tentative D call TRBD1 (5 bases). Germline values: CDR1 SGHRS, CDR2 YFSETQ. Deletions cut 6 bases from V and 5 bases from J, with 14 bases between. This CDR3 region has 13 residues. CDR3 amino acids: CASNRGEGTEAFF. In DNA, the CDR3 is TGCGCCAGCAACCGGGGGGAAGGAACTGAAGCTTTCTTT.

The chain links TRBV6-6 to TRBJ2-7, with TRBD1 identical over 8 bases. This CDR3 has 15 residues. Trimming cost V 8 bases and J 0 bases; bases outside gene matches: 9. Germline V gives CDR1 MNHNY, CDR2 SVGAGI (reference sequence). CDR3 in amino acids: CASQGPGQASYEQYF. The CDR3 nucleotides read TGTGCCAGCCAGGGCCCGGGACAGGCCTCCTACGAGCAGTACTTC.

This chain links TRBV18 with TRBJ2-5, with 9 bases matching TRBD1. V dropped 3 bases and J dropped 4; count of bases not matched to a gene: 6. The CDR3 is 15 amino acids. Per germline, CDR1 KGHSH and CDR2 LQKENI. The CDR3 here is CASSPPGQGRETQYF. DNA for the CDR3: TGTGCCAGCTCACCCCCGGGACAGGGAAGAGAGACCCAGTACTTC. Filled out from reference TRBV18 and TRBJ2-5, the complete variable domain reads NAGVMQNPRHLVRRRGQEARLRCSPMKGHSHVYWYRQLPEEGLKFMVYLQKENIIDESGMPKERFSAEFPKEGPSILRIQQVVRGDSAAYFCASSPPGQGRETQYFGPGTRLLVL.

Written as DNA, the CDR3 is TGTGCCAGCTCACCAGCTAGCGGAAAATCTTACGAGCAGTACTTC. Its translation: CASSPASGKSYEQYF. This chain links TRBV18 with TRBJ2-7, with 7 bases that match TRBD2. Germline loops: CDR1 KGHSH, CDR2 LQKENI. J was trimmed by 4 bases and V by 2 bases; bases with no gene match: 8. The CDR3 contains 15 residues.